The next 24 T cell receptor beta chains were all read from a single sample in a study of T cell clonality in common variable immunodeficiency. The data were produced by immunoSEQ multiplex PCR, yet TCRdb's version contains in-frame clones alone and is incomplete. This set yields some 64,000 clones and no singletons; the top ten hold around 1.7%. The sequenced sample consisted of peripheral blood mononuclear cells. Source of these receptors: a person between 18 and 70 years old in good health.

The table lists this clone with many counts. The read falls 3 residues short of the CDR3 end, and the missing part is taken from the germline J gene. The chain carries TRBV6-4 and TRBJ2-3, with 9 bases fitting TRBD2. The CDR3 extends over 14 amino acids. From germline, CDR1 is MRHNA and CDR2 SNTAGT. The trim removed 5 bases at V and 1 base at J, leaving 1 base unmatched. This CDR3 is CASSLAGGTDTQYF. CDR3 DNA, as far as it was read: TGTGCCAGCAGTTTAGCGGGGGGCACAGATACG.

Many counts were recorded for this clone. From the germline J gene comes the end of the CDR3, since the read stops 3 residues before it. This chain joins TRBV18 and TRBJ2-7; possible D gene TRBD1, 6 bases. CDR3 length equals 18 residues. V lost 2 bases to trimming and J lost 0 bases, with 20 bases between them. The germline V gene has CDR1 KGHSH and CDR2 LQKENI. CDR3 DNA (partial): TGTGCCAGCTCACCAACAGTTCAAGGGGGACGCTTCTCCTACGAG. Its translation is CASSPTVQGGRFSYE. Given in full, the CDR3 is CASSPTVQGGRFSYEQYF.

This clone was picked up many times. Read coverage stops 3 residues before the CDR3 terminus; the germline J gene supplies the remainder. The chain is built from TRBV30 and TRBJ2-6, with 12 nucleotides matching TRBD2. Germline CDR1 GTSNPN, CDR2 SVGIG (reference sequence). The CDR3 length is 20 residues. V lost 3 bases and J lost 2; bases outside the gene matches: 14. The CDR3 region is CAWRGERASGGATGANVLTF. Incomplete CDR3 DNA: TGTGCCTGGAGAGGGGAAAGGGCTAGCGGGGGGGCCACTGGGGCCAACGTC.

Many counts were recorded for this clone. The CDR3 extends 3 residues past the end of the read, so its final part is completed from the germline J gene. This chain uses TRBV10-2 with TRBJ2-3, with TRBD2 identical over 9 bases. The CDR3 spans 15 residues. Germline V gives CDR1 WSHSY, CDR2 SAAADI. After removal of 2 bases from V and 6 bases from J, the junction contained 6 bases not matched to a gene. Partial CDR3 DNA: TGCGCCAGCAGTGAGGAGCGGGAGGATGCGGATACG. It specifies CASSEEREDADT. The whole CDR3 sequence is CASSEEREDADTQYF.

This clone showed up just a few times. Read data end 3 residues before the CDR3 end; the end is taken from the germline J gene. J is TRBJ2-1 and V is TRBV20-1; 8 bases match TRBD1. CDR1 and CDR2 (germline): DFQATT, SNEGSKA (reference sequence). The ends lost 6 bases at V and 6 bases at J; junction bases unmatched: 13. This CDR3 has 15 residues. CDR3 amino acids: CSADRGQVKFNEQFF. Partial CDR3 DNA: TGCAGTGCCGATAGGGGACAGGTTAAATTCAATGAG.

This clone came up many times. With the read ending 3 residues before the CDR3 end, the germline J gene is used to fill in that end. The chain has TRBV5-1 and TRBJ2-5; 13 bases match TRBD2. V lost 3 bases and J lost 1; bases outside the gene matches: 3. Germline lookup yields CDR1 SGHRS and CDR2 YFSETQ. This CDR3 has 16 residues. The sequenced CDR3 bases are TGCGCCAGCAGCTCCGGACTAGCGGGGGTCCAAGAGACC. It is translated as CASSSGLAGVQET. The entire CDR3 sequence reads CASSSGLAGVQETQYF. The full variable domain, completed using reference TRBV5-1 and TRBJ2-5, is KAGVTQTPRYLIKTRGQQVTLSCSPISGHRSVSWYQQTPGQGLQFLFEYFSETQRNKGNFPGRFSGRQFSNSRSEMNVSTLELGDSALYLCASSSGLAGVQETQYFGPGTRLLVL.

This clone was recorded at least ten times. The read ends 3 residues early relative to the CDR3; the germline J gene fills the gap. The V and J genes are TRBV29-1 and TRBJ2-1, with 11 bases fitting TRBD2. There are 18 residues in the CDR3. With V trimmed by 4 bases and J by 0 bases, 11 bases remained unmatched. The germline V gene encodes CDR1 SQVTM and CDR2 ANQGSEA. The CDR3 protein is CSVGGLAATPASYNEQFF. The DNA read from the CDR3 is TGCAGCGTTGGGGGACTAGCGGCTACCCCCGCCTCCTACAATGAG.

This clone was counted at least ten times. The read terminates 3 residues before the CDR3 end, so the remaining end is supplied by the germline J gene. The genes are TRBV7-9 and TRBJ2-7; D possibly corresponds to TRBD2 (6 bases). Germline CDR1 reads SEHNR; CDR2 reads FQNEAQ (reference sequence). The CDR3 is made up of 15 amino acids. Trimming took 5 bases from V and 3 from J, leaving 17 bases between them. The sequenced CDR3 bases are TGTGCCAGCAGCACAACTAGCTTTGCCTTCTACGAG. Translation gives CASSTTSFAFYE. The whole CDR3 sequence is CASSTTSFAFYEQYF.

This clone was observed at least ten times. The read comes to an end 3 residues before the CDR3 does, leaving the germline J gene to fill in the end. The V gene is TRBV20-1, the J gene TRBJ2-5; 9 nucleotides match TRBD2. The V gene's germline CDR1 is DFQATT and CDR2 SNEGSKA (reference sequence). V gave up 3 bases and J gave up 7 bases; unmatched junction bases: 12. This CDR3 has 15 residues. CDR3 sequence: CSASRQAGGFWTQYF. The sequenced CDR3 bases are TGCAGTGCTAGTCGTCAAGCGGGGGGTTTTTGGACC.

This clone has a count of ten or more. The observed sequence ends 3 residues before the CDR3 terminus, with the missing tail filled in from the germline J gene. The chain joins TRBV5-1 to TRBJ2-1, with 8 bases aligning to TRBD2. The length of the CDR3 is 18 residues. Per germline, CDR1 SGHRS and CDR2 YFSETQ. V lost 3 bases, J lost 5 bases, and 16 bases stayed unmatched. The CDR3 bases that were read are TGCGCCAGCAGCTCAAGCGGCCTACCGAGCGGGAGAAACAATGAG. This encodes CASSSSGLPSGRNNE. The full CDR3 is CASSSSGLPSGRNNEQFF. The variable domain in full, completed from reference TRBV5-1 and TRBJ2-1, reads KAGVTQTPRYLIKTRGQQVTLSCSPISGHRSVSWYQQTPGQGLQFLFEYFSETQRNKGNFPGRFSGRQFSNSRSEMNVSTLELGDSALYLCASSSSGLPSGRNNEQFFGPGTRLTVL.

Many counts were recorded for this clone. The read halts 3 residues ahead of the CDR3 end, with the missing end drawn from the germline J gene. The chain is built from TRBV20-1 and TRBJ2-2; no firm D call. Trimming took off 3 bases at V and 6 bases at J, with 5 bases between the two ends. Germline CDR1 reads DFQATT; CDR2 reads SNEGSKA (reference sequence). The CDR3 loop spans 11 amino acids. The sequenced part of the CDR3 DNA is TGCAGTGCTAGTAGAGCCGGGGAG. It codes for CSASRAGE. The full CDR3 is CSASRAGELFF.

At least ten counts were recorded for this clone. The read ends 3 residues before the CDR3 terminus; that terminus is restored from the germline J gene. The V and J genes are TRBV20-1 and TRBJ1-1; unclear D gene. Trimming took 3 bases from V and 0 from J, leaving 5 bases between them. Germline-derived CDR1 and CDR2 are DFQATT and SNEGSKA (reference sequence). The CDR3 has 12 amino acids. The covered CDR3 bases are TGCAGTGCTAGTCTTATGAACACTGAA. Its translation: CSASLMNTE. In full, the CDR3 reads CSASLMNTEAFF.

This clone came up many times. The read falls 3 residues short of the CDR3 end, and the missing part is taken from the germline J gene. This rearrangement joins TRBV28 to TRBJ2-1; TRBD1 might be the D (6 bases). Germline CDR1 reads MDHEN; CDR2 reads SYDVKM. Trimming left V 4 bases short and J 1 base short, with 11 bases between. The CDR3 runs to 15 residues. The CDR3 is CASSSPTGSYNEQFF. CDR3 bases read: TGTGCCAGCAGTTCGCCGACAGGTTCCTACAATGAG.

In the case of this clone: Other DNA sequences in this specimen translate into the identical CDR3. CDR3 DNA (partial): TGTGCCAGCAGCCAATTAGCGGGAGGGACCTACGAG. Its translation: CASSQLAGGTYE. In full, the CDR3 reads CASSQLAGGTYEQYF. The chain couples TRBV7-6 to TRBJ2-7; 11 bases map to TRBD2. Read data end 3 residues before the CDR3 end; the end is taken from the germline J gene. V lost 5 bases to trimming and J lost 2 bases; unmatched junction nucleotides: 5. The CDR3 length is 15 residues. From germline, CDR1 is SGHVS and CDR2 FNYEAQ.

This clone came up many times. The read ends 3 residues shy of where the CDR3 ends; the end is completed using the germline J gene. The chain employs TRBV28 and TRBJ2-7; TRBD1 matches 9 bases. This CDR3 spans 16 amino acids. Germline V gives CDR1 MDHEN, CDR2 SYDVKM. V was clipped by 5 bases and J by 4 bases; unmatched bases: 12. The CDR3 DNA, read in part, is TGTGCCAGCAGTGCCTCCGGGACAGGGCTTTCATACGAG. It is translated as CASSASGTGLSYE. The whole CDR3 protein is CASSASGTGLSYEQYF. Full variable domain (missing parts from reference TRBV28 and TRBJ2-7): DVKVTQSSRYLVKRTGEKVFLECVQDMDHENMFWYRQDPGLGLRLIYFSYDVKMKEKGDIPEGYSVSREKKERFSLILESASTNQTSMYLCASSASGTGLSYEQYFGPGTRLTVT.

This clone has a count of ten or more. Sequencing ends 3 residues short of the CDR3 end; the germline J gene provides the rest. V usage is TRBV7-9 and J usage is TRBJ2-1, with D unresolved. Germline V lookup: CDR1 SEHNR, CDR2 FQNEAQ (reference sequence). Trimming shortened V by 0 bases and J by 8 bases, and 8 bases separated the two germline ends. The CDR3 is made up of 13 amino acids. The CDR3 DNA, read in part, is TGTGCCAGCAGCTTAGCCCTTAAGGATGAG. It yields the protein CASSLALKDE. The complete CDR3 reads CASSLALKDEQFF.

This clone was counted at least ten times. Read coverage stops 3 residues before the CDR3 terminus; the germline J gene supplies the remainder. The genes are TRBV19 and TRBJ2-3; D perhaps matches TRBD2 (7 bases). The length of the CDR3 is 16 residues. V gave up 3 bases and J gave up 4 bases, with 17 bases separating them. CDR1 LNHDA and CDR2 SQIVND come from the germline V gene (reference sequence). CDR3 protein: CASSISGGSDADTQYF. The CDR3 DNA, read in part, is TGTGCCAGTAGTATTTCGGGGGGCTCAGATGCAGATACG. Complete variable domain (other parts from reference TRBV19 and TRBJ2-3): DGGITQSPKYLFRKEGQNVTLSCEQNLNHDAMYWYRQDPGQGLRLIYYSQIVNDFQKGDIAEGYSVSREKKESFPLTVTSAQKNPTAFYLCASSISGGSDADTQYFGPGTRLTVL.

In its sample, this clone was seen many times. The read comes to an end 3 residues before the CDR3 does, leaving the germline J gene to fill in the end. V and J are TRBV14 and TRBJ2-2; D possibly corresponds to TRBD2 (6 bases). The ends were cut back, 0 bases at V and 4 bases at J, with 12 bases in the middle. The CDR3 is made up of 16 amino acids. The germline gives CDR1 SGHDN, CDR2 FVKESK. The covered CDR3 bases are TGTGCCAGCAGCCAAGAGACGGCGGGGCTCACCGGGGAG. It codes for CASSQETAGLTGE. The whole CDR3 sequence is CASSQETAGLTGELFF.

This clone appeared many times. The read finishes 3 residues shy of the CDR3 end, and the germline J gene is used to complete it. The chain is built from TRBV2 and TRBJ1-5, with D possibly matching TRBD1 (6 bases). The V gene lost 3 bases and the J gene lost 7 bases, with 13 bases spanning the gap. CDR1 is SNHLY and CDR2 is FYNNEI in the germline V gene. The CDR3 consists of 14 residues. The sequenced part of the CDR3 DNA is TGTGCCAGCAGTGACGGGGCCAGGGGACAGCCC. Amino acid sequence: CASSDGARGQP. The entire CDR3 protein is CASSDGARGQPQHF.

At least ten counts were recorded for this clone. The sequence runs out 3 residues before the end of the CDR3; the remainder is reconstructed from the germline J gene. The chain combines TRBV5-1 with TRBJ2-7; D may be TRBD2 (6 bases). The CDR3 sequence is 14 residues long. CDR1 and CDR2 from the germline V gene are SGHRS and YFSETQ. Trimming took 0 bases from V and 3 from J, leaving 10 bases between them. CDR3 sequence: CASSLGLGNYEQYF. Partial CDR3 DNA: TGCGCCAGCAGCTTGGGACTAGGCAACTACGAG.

This clone was picked up many times. The read halts 3 residues ahead of the CDR3 end, with the missing end drawn from the germline J gene. The J gene is TRBJ2-7, the V gene TRBV27; D is perhaps TRBD2 (5 bases). The CDR3 runs 15 residues. Germline loops: CDR1 MNHEY, CDR2 SMNVEV (reference sequence). With 4 bases removed from V and 1 base from J, the gap between germline ends came to 14 bases. The chain's CDR3 is CASSSRTSGSYEQYF. CDR3 DNA, as far as it was read: TGTGCCAGCAGTTCCCGGACCAGCGGTTCCTACGAG.

This clone was seen repeatedly, ten times or more. The CDR3 end falls 3 residues outside the read, so it is completed with the germline J gene. The chain links TRBV7-8 to TRBJ2-5, with 12 bases aligning to TRBD2. The CDR3 runs to 18 residues. Germline CDR1 SGHVS, CDR2 FQNEAQ. J was trimmed by 2 bases and V by 5 bases; bases with no gene match: 12. The CDR3 DNA, read in part, is TGTGCCAGCAGCCCTTGGACTAGCGGGGCTAACATTCAAGAGACC. Residues: CASSPWTSGANIQET. The full-length CDR3 reads as CASSPWTSGANIQETQYF.

The table lists this clone with many counts. The CDR3 end lies 3 residues beyond the end of the read and is filled in from the germline J gene. This chain connects TRBV6-1 to TRBJ2-5; D may be TRBD2 (5 bases). The CDR3 spans 17 residues. Trimming shortened V by 0 bases and J by 5 bases, and 19 bases separated the two germline ends. Germline-derived CDR1 and CDR2 are MNHNS and SASEGT. The CDR3: CASSEAPSRGLDETQYF. The CDR3 DNA, read in part, is TGTGCCAGCAGTGAAGCCCCCTCACGGGGATTGGATGAGACC.

In its sample, this clone was seen many times. The read finishes 3 residues shy of the CDR3 end, and the germline J gene is used to complete it. This rearrangement joins TRBV7-9 to TRBJ2-3; TRBD2 matches at 8 bases. Germline V gene lookup returns CDR1 SEHNR and CDR2 FQNEAQ (reference sequence). V gave up 8 bases and J gave up 4 bases; unmatched junction bases: 11. CDR3 size: 15 residues. The DNA read from the CDR3 is TGTGCCAGCCCAGCTAGCGGGTCAATCGCAGATACG. Amino acid sequence: CASPASGSIADT. Given in full, the CDR3 is CASPASGSIADTQYF.